This entry is about one TCR beta chain. Its matching antigen is unknown. Blood RNA was derived from unsorted whole blood, and germline DNA was extracted too. Surgery was preceded by the collection of around 3.8 milliliters of peripheral blood. The data derive from a study of tumor-infiltrating lymphocytes in primary liver carcinoma. Study in general: The patients presented with primary liver carcinoma, which was managed through surgical resection. The study reported T1-T3 N0M0 tumors spanning 4.2 to 10 cm. Study-wide findings and caveats: Tumor tissue displayed a significantly greater top-250-clone fraction than blood (p = 0.039).

Using a constant-region primer together with ProtoScript II reverse transcriptase, TCR beta cDNA was made from around 500 ng of total RNA. ARM-PCR, slightly modified, supplied the TCR beta libraries through three nested multiplex PCR rounds. TCRdb itself ran the multiplex PCR reads through MiXCR, one entry per CDR3 protein. Of 300,000 to 350,000 distinct CDR3 sequences in the sample, about 61% were seen once. The TCR sequence derives from a man between 35 and 55 years old with primary liver carcinoma and hepatitis B virus infection. The material sequenced was peripheral blood.

CDR3 sequence reads: CASSAMNGTQYF. The CDR3 DNA reads TGTGCCAGCAGCGCGATGAACGGGACCCAGTACTTC. The rearrangement joins TRBV7-3 to TRBJ2-5; D unresolved. The CDR3 contains 12 residues. The V end was cut by 5 bases, the J end by 7 bases, with 11 bases between. The germline CDR1 and CDR2 sequences are SGHTA and FQGTGA.